This is a list of T cell receptor beta chains from one sample in a study of blood T cell repertoires in COVID-19. The table came from immunoSEQ multiplex PCR; TCRdb's copy has only in-frame clones and leaves some out. The table lists about 100,000 clones, around 88% of them singletons, with roughly 4.7% in the top ten. The sequenced sample consisted of peripheral blood. The receptor source for this set is a human donor in a cohort sampled during active COVID-19. Both conserved end residues are trimmed from each CDR3.

j_call | v_call | cdr3_length | cdr3_aa
TRBJ2-7 | TRBV28 | 15 | ASSSYRTSGRRREQY
TRBJ2-2 | TRBV5-1 | 12 | ASSPSPGSGELF
TRBJ1-1 | TRBV4-2 | 12 | ASSQEGQGTEAF
TRBJ2-2 | TRBV7-9 | 11 | ASSSLVPGELF
TRBJ2-1 | TRBV4-1 | 14 | ASSQRTSPPYNEQF
TRBJ2-1 | TRBV11-2 | 15 | ASSSTSGKGDHNEQF
TRBJ2-1 | TRBV7-8 | 12 | ASSSTGLAGEQF
TRBJ2-2 | TRBV6-1 | 15 | ASSEILAGVGPGELF
TRBJ2-3 | TRBV12-5 | 12 | ASAPDVGGDTQY
TRBJ1-5 | TRBV7-8 | 15 | ASSLTWQGDRNQPQH
TRBJ2-7 | TRBV7-2 | 13 | ASSLIAGTTPEQY
TRBJ2-7 | TRBV10-3 | 13 | AISESGTSGSEQY
TRBJ2-5 | TRBV5-1 | 11 | ASSLAVWETQY
TRBJ1-4 | TRBV7-9 | 12 | ASGGTDDYEKLF
TRBJ1-5 | TRBV5-1 | 11 | ASSWGENQPQH
TRBJ2-3 | TRBV4-1 | 11 | ASSHGGTDTQY
TRBJ2-3 | TRBV5-6 | 15 | ASSYPGRDREEDTQY
TRBJ2-1 | TRBV7-2 | 11 | ASTYPLSNEQF
TRBJ2-1 | TRBV5-1 | 14 | ASSIRTGTSVNEQF
TRBJ1-4 | TRBV28 | 13 | ASKSSGGANEKLF
TRBJ1-2 | TRBV11-2 | 14 | ASSPLQGAANYGYT
TRBJ2-5 | TRBV5-1 | 14 | ASSLEVAGLQETQY
TRBJ2-3 | TRBV25-1 | 14 | ASSEYFPGQGDTQY
TRBJ1-4 | TRBV3-1/TRBV3-2 | 12 | ASSQNTPREKLF
TRBJ1-2 | TRBV5-6 | 13 | ASSLVGGFGYGYT
TRBJ2-7 | TRBV15 | 13 | ATSRDRTSSHEQY
TRBJ2-4 | TRBV10-1 | 11 | ASSDAGKNIQY
TRBJ2-3 | TRBV5-1 | 15 | ASSRQPGLAGLDTQY
TRBJ2-3 | TRBV10-3 | 12 | AISQGLAIDTQY
TRBJ2-1 | TRBV11-1 | 11 | ASSFTSAAEQF
TRBJ1-4 | TRBV7-6 | 13 | ASSQRDRINEKLF
TRBJ2-3 | TRBV28 | 13 | ASSPSTGRTDTQY
TRBJ1-6 | TRBV2 | 13 | ASSPMGQGNSPLH
TRBJ1-5 | TRBV6-1 | 11 | ASSEGGGQPQH
TRBJ2-7 | TRBV20-1 | 12 | SASRLAGEDEQY
TRBJ2-7 | TRBV30 | 10 | AWSRDSYEQY
TRBJ2-7 | TRBV28 | 11 | ASSLGKAYEQY
TRBJ2-5 | TRBV19 | 12 | ASTRTAGGETQY
TRBJ2-1 | TRBV10-3 | 13 | AIRGLAGGQDEQF
TRBJ1-1 | TRBV6-2/TRBV6-3 | 10 | ASSYRNTEAF
TRBJ1-3 | TRBV11-2 | 14 | ASSLAEFTRGNTIY